The 9 T cell receptor beta chains presented below share a single source sample, sequenced in a study of cytomegalovirus exposure and HLA in healthy donors (dated by TCRdb to about 2017). The library was prepared using the immunoSEQ multiplex PCR assay. Held by TCRdb, this immuneACCESS table contains in-frame sequences only and omits some clones. Under half of the omission traces to an unresolved V gene where checked; the cause of the rest is unknown. The sample table contains approximately 170,000 clones; only one count was recorded for 80% to 85% of them. The top ten constitute approximately 10% of the sample. The sequencing sample was made of PBMCs. The receptors were sampled from a man aged 30-40 years in good health and CMV-seropositive.

The rearrangement uses TRBV4-1 and TRBJ1-2; D is perhaps TRBD1 (6 bases). This CDR3 is built from 15 residues. CDR1 MGHRA and CDR2 YSYEKL come from the germline V gene. Trimming stripped 1 base from V and 3 bases from J, with 12 bases between. The CDR3 nucleotides are TGCGCCAGCAGCCAAGGGAGTTCAGGGGACTATGGCTACACCTTC. Its protein is CASSQGSSGDYGYTF.

The genes are TRBV28 and TRBJ2-2; 7 positions agree with TRBD2. This CDR3 is 16 amino acids long. V lost 4 bases and J lost 0; bases outside the gene matches: 5. Germline loops: CDR1 MDHEN, CDR2 SYDVKM. The CDR3 DNA sequence: TGTGCCAGCAGTTGGGACGGACTAGCGAACACCGGGGAGCTGTTTTTT. Translating it yields CASSWDGLANTGELFF.

J is TRBJ2-5 and V is TRBV14; TRBD1 might be the D (5 bases). Germline V gene sequence: CDR1 SGHDN, CDR2 FVKESK. The CDR3 is 14 residues long. V was shortened by 2 bases and J by 5 bases, with 12 bases between the two germline ends. CDR3 sequence reads: CASSQTGFGETQYF. For the CDR3, the DNA is TGTGCCAGCAGCCAAACAGGCTTCGGGGAGACCCAGTACTTC.

In DNA, the CDR3 is TGTGCCAGCATCTTGGGCGGGGGTTCCTACAATGAGCAGTTCTTC. Residues: CASILGGGSYNEQFF. The chain uses TRBV27 and TRBJ2-1; 7 bases are shared with TRBD2. CDR1 and CDR2 from the germline V gene are MNHEY and SMNVEV (reference sequence). The ends lost 7 bases at V and 1 base at J; junction bases unmatched: 7. The CDR3 has 15 residues.

V is TRBV4-3 and J is TRBJ2-1, with 7 bases identical to TRBD2. The CDR3 has 15 amino acids. The V segment lost 1 base and the J segment 8 bases; nucleotides outside the gene matches: 8. Germline CDR1 and CDR2: LGHNA and YSLEER. In DNA form, the CDR3 reads TGCGCCAGCAGCCAAGTGGCTGGGGGGGGGTATGAGCAGTTCTTC. It yields the protein CASSQVAGGGYEQFF.

The rearrangement links TRBV29-1 to TRBJ2-1, with a weak D call TRBD2 (6 bases). Germline loops: CDR1 SQVTM, CDR2 ANQGSEA. V was pared by 3 bases and J by 6 bases, with 12 bases between. The CDR3 totals 13 residues. The CDR3 DNA is TGCAGCGTTGACGGTGTCGGGAGCAATGAGCAGTTCTTC. Translation gives CSVDGVGSNEQFF.

The chain recombines TRBV6-6 with TRBJ2-3; D is perhaps TRBD2 (6 bases). The CDR3 spans 13 residues. V lost 7 bases and J 10 bases, leaving 18 bases between the germline ends. Looked up from germline, CDR1 is MNHNY and CDR2 is SVGAGI (reference sequence). The CDR3 is CASTYLAGTSQYF. In nucleotides, the CDR3 is TGTGCCAGCACATACCTGGCGGGGACTTCGCAGTATTTT.

The chain couples TRBV5-6 to TRBJ2-7; TRBD1 matches at 10 bases. Germline V gene lookup returns CDR1 SGHDT and CDR2 YYEEEE. J was trimmed by 4 bases and V by 3 bases; bases with no gene match: 4. The CDR3 loop spans 14 amino acids. The CDR3 loop is CASSSTGGRYEQYF. The CDR3 coding sequence is TGTGCCAGCAGCTCGACAGGGGGCCGATACGAGCAGTACTTC.

This clone was counted a single time. V gene TRBV7-9 combines with J gene TRBJ2-1, with 7 bases identical to TRBD1. The junction had 6 bases not matched to a gene; V was cut back by 0 bases and J by 4 bases. CDR1 and CDR2 (germline): SEHNR, FQNEAQ (reference sequence). The CDR3 contains 16 residues. The CDR3 loop reads CASSLAGTVLYNEQFF. The CDR3, as DNA: TGTGCCAGCAGCTTAGCCGGGACAGTGCTTTACAATGAGCAGTTCTTC.